This TCR beta chain came from a study of blood T cell repertoires in COVID-19. Study summary: Samples taken during acute and convalescent COVID-19 were collected in the United States, Italy and Spain. T cells, B-cell-depleted T cells, or PBMCs provided the cDNA or gDNA that served as material.

V was cut by 2 bases and J by 2 bases, with 12 bases left in between. Germline CDR1 and CDR2: SEHNR and FQNEAQ (reference sequence). This CDR3 contains 15 residues. Here immunoSEQ multiplex PCR was the method, and the copy in TCRdb shows in-frame clones only, minus some. The repertoire holds about 160,000 clones, with 70% to 90% as singletons. This TCR was sampled from a middle-aged man with active or convalescent COVID-19. Sequenced material: peripheral blood. The chain links TRBV7-9 to TRBJ1-1; D remains ambiguous. The CDR3 DNA is TGTGCCAGCAGCTTAAACCAGCGGGGTAACACTGAAGCTTTCTTT. This translates into CASSLNQRGNTEAFF.